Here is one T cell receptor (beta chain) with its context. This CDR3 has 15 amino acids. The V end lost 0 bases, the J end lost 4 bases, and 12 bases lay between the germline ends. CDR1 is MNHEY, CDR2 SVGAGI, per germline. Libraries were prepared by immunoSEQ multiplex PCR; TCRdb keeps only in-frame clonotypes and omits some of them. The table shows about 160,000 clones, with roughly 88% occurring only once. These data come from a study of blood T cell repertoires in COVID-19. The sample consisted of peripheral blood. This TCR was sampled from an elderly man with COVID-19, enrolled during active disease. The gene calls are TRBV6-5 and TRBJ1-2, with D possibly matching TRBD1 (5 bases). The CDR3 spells CASSYSRTRGYGYTF. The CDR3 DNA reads TGTGCCAGCAGTTACTCCCGGACAAGGGGCTATGGCTACACCTTC.